Reported below is one T cell receptor beta chain. The data belong to a study of T cell changes during pregnancy in multiple sclerosis. The table came from immunoSEQ multiplex PCR; TCRdb's copy has only in-frame clones and leaves some out. The table has 55,000 or so clones, about nine tenths seen once. CDR1 GTSNPN and CDR2 SVGIG come from the germline V gene (reference sequence). J lost 8 bases, V lost 3 bases, and 5 bases had no gene match. The CDR3 has 12 residues. This chain links TRBV30 with TRBJ1-1; 8 bases align to TRBD1. The receptor was isolated from a female donor in good health, enrolled as a control in a pregnancy study. The sample consisted of CD4+ T cells from peripheral blood mononuclear cells, taken after pregnancy. The CDR3 nucleotides are TGTGCCTGGAGCCCAGGACAGGGCGAAGCTTTCTTT. Translated, it gives CAWSPGQGEAFF.